A selection of T cell receptor beta chains follows, all from one sample in a study of OX40 agonist ivuxolimab in advanced cancers. The table came from immunoSEQ multiplex PCR; TCRdb's copy has only in-frame clones and leaves some out. Of 55,000 to 65,000 clones in the sample, under 95% were seen once. Sample: CD4+ or CD8+ T cells sorted from blood, taken in a trial of the OX40 agonist ivuxolimab. These receptors came from an adult with an advanced solid tumor such as melanoma, head and neck, liver or kidney cancer. Each CDR3 is given without its conserved first and last residue. Only some rows state a clone size, as once, few, many or a class for expanded clones.

v_gene	abundance	j_gene	CDR3aa
TRBV5-3	.	TRBJ1-4	ASSLEGTNEKLF
TRBV7-2	.	TRBJ1-5	ASSPNIGGPQH
TRBV6-5	few	TRBJ2-7	ASRDRAFGEQY
TRBV20-1	once	TRBJ2-5	SALSGETQY
TRBV9	.	TRBJ2-7	ASSVAPSSGYEQY
TRBV9	.	TRBJ2-7	ASSVGGAEQY
TRBV6-1	.	TRBJ2-2	ASSLRDGDTGELF
TRBV6-1	.	TRBJ2-7	ASRLAGVYEQY
TRBV27	.	TRBJ1-4	ASSLRQGGGSEKLF
TRBV10-1	.	TRBJ1-1	ASRLRGDTTEAF
TRBV28	.	TRBJ1-2	ASKTDSAPSYGYT
TRBV7-2	.	TRBJ2-2	ASSRDRNTGELF
TRBV5-1	.	TRBJ2-1	ASSLGGRAYNEQF
TRBV4-1	.	TRBJ1-6	ASSQAWMPGSSYNSPLH
TRBV19	.	TRBJ2-1	ASSRYNEQF
TRBV28	.	TRBJ2-1	ASSRHRDQGNEQF
TRBV11-3	.	TRBJ2-2	ASSLGTRGTGELF
TRBV18	.	TRBJ1-5	ASSPSTGGNGQPQH
TRBV6-1	.	TRBJ1-2	ASSRGGGYGYT
TRBV7-3	few	TRBJ2-1	ASSPRTSGSRNEQF
TRBV28	.	TRBJ1-6	ASSNRGTTNSPLH
TRBV9	few	TRBJ2-3	ASSADFKRGGTDTQY
TRBV11-2	.	TRBJ2-1	ASSLSDSSYNEQF
TRBV28	.	TRBJ1-2	ASSRGGTGGYT
TRBV7-9	.	TRBJ2-5	ASSLAVQQETQY
TRBV6-5	.	TRBJ2-1	ASSYEGGRAGQAV
TRBV19	.	TRBJ1-5	ASSISGTAYSNQPQH
TRBV10-1	once	TRBJ2-1	ATTGRYNEQF
TRBV14	.	TRBJ1-1	ASSQATGAHTEAF
TRBV5-1	.	TRBJ2-3	ASCSAGGPTDTQY
TRBV18	.	TRBJ2-2	ASSPLLTRATGELF
TRBV28	.	TRBJ2-7	ASSLFTGTPAYEQY
TRBV5-6	.	TRBJ2-3	ASSPLADTQY
TRBV6-5	.	TRBJ2-2	ASGTSGATGELF
TRBV2	.	TRBJ2-2	ASSTEGTGELF
TRBV9	.	TRBJ2-7	ASSVGPAGRGEQY
TRBV5-4	.	TRBJ2-3	ASSGSTDTQY
TRBV4-1	.	TRBJ2-4	ASSHSRDYIQY
TRBV6-5	.	TRBJ2-7	ASSYRRTSGDGEQY
TRBV12-5	.	TRBJ1-1	ASSLGRLTEAF
TRBV6-5	.	TRBJ2-7	ASIPGLAAYEQY
TRBV10-3	.	TRBJ2-1	AISGPSPGGPYNEQF
TRBV6-1	.	TRBJ1-5	ASSVSWMSNQPQH
TRBV7-9	.	TRBJ2-1	ASSTPHNEQF
TRBV7-2	.	TRBJ2-5	ASSFSGRAETQY
TRBV11-1	.	TRBJ1-3	ASSSTKGNTIY
TRBV19	.	TRBJ2-2	ASAAVWTGELF
TRBV19	.	TRBJ2-3	ASSPGDFAIATQY
TRBV5-6	.	TRBJ1-1	ASSLAGGVPGAEAF
TRBV11-2	.	TRBJ1-2	ASSLVETGARGYT
TRBV29-1	.	TRBJ2-1	SVAGSTYNEQF
TRBV7-2	.	TRBJ2-2	ASSRRGPSAVGELF
TRBV28	.	TRBJ1-5	ASSLGGRRSNQPQH
TRBV4-3	once	TRBJ2-3	ASSQDGTTGSTGDTQY
TRBV27	once	TRBJ1-5	ASSLSGGQGSNQPQH
TRBV11-3	.	TRBJ2-1	ASSLIAPQQF
TRBV5-1	.	TRBJ2-1	ASSALGDEQF
TRBV6-1	once	TRBJ2-7	ASSVITGPPSYEQY
TRBV30	.	TRBJ2-3	AWSSPTDTQY
TRBV4-3	.	TRBJ2-2	ASSARGPQNTGELF